One and the same sample provided the 22 T cell receptor beta chains below, sequenced in a study of OX40 agonist ivuxolimab in advanced cancers. The assay was immunoSEQ multiplex PCR, and TCRdb's table has in-frame clones only and misses some. The sample holds around 84,000 clones; 90% to 95% are singletons and the top ten take 11%. The input for sequencing was CD4+ or CD8+ T cells sorted from blood, taken in a trial of the OX40 agonist ivuxolimab. Receptors were obtained from an adult with an advanced solid tumor such as melanoma, head and neck, liver or kidney cancer.

This chain joins TRBV9 and TRBJ2-7; 11 bases line up with TRBD2. This CDR3 has 16 residues. V shed 4 bases, J shed 2 bases, and the junction held 8 bases outside the gene matches. CDR1 is SGDLS and CDR2 is YYNGEE in the germline V gene. CDR3 in amino acids: CASSLTSGRGTYEQYF. CDR3 coding DNA: TGTGCCAGCAGCCTCACTAGCGGGAGAGGGACCTACGAGCAGTACTTC. The complete variable domain, with remaining parts taken from reference TRBV9 and TRBJ2-7, reads DSGVTQTPKHLITATGQRVTLRCSPRSGDLSVYWYQQSLDQGLQFLIQYYNGEERAKGNILERFSAQQFPDLHSELNLSSLELGDSALYFCASSLTSGRGTYEQYFGPGTRLTVT.

V and J are TRBV15 and TRBJ2-3; D gene unclear. Between the trimmed V and J ends, which lost 10 bases and 5 bases, there was a span of 13 bases. Looked up from germline, CDR1 is LNHNV and CDR2 is YYDKDF (reference sequence). The CDR3 covers 12 residues. The CDR3 coding sequence is TGTGCCAGCCGACCCCCCGGAGATACGCAGTATTTT. This encodes CASRPPGDTQYF.

J is TRBJ2-1 and V is TRBV14; a weak D match, TRBD2 (6 bases). V lost 3 bases, J lost 0 bases, and 6 bases lay in between. The CDR3 spans 14 residues. Germline CDR1 reads SGHDN; CDR2 reads FVKESK. The CDR3 DNA follows: TGTGCCAGCAGCCACGGGAGCTCCTACAATGAGCAGTTCTTC. It yields the protein CASSHGSSYNEQFF.

The chain employs TRBV5-6 and TRBJ2-7; TRBD2 agrees at 9 bases. Germline CDR1 SGHDT, CDR2 YYEEEE. V gave up 2 bases and J gave up 4 bases; unmatched junction bases: 7. This CDR3 comprises 15 residues. CDR3 residues: CASSLLITSGYEQYF. CDR3 bases: TGTGCCAGCAGCTTATTGATCACTAGCGGGTACGAGCAGTACTTC.

The chain employs TRBV7-9 and TRBJ1-2, with a tentative D call TRBD1 (5 bases). The CDR3 is 15 amino acids. Per the germline V gene, CDR1 is SEHNR and CDR2 is FQNEAQ (reference sequence). Trimming shortened V by 1 base and J by 8 bases, and 17 bases separated the two germline ends. The CDR3 loop is CASSLVGGEATGYTF. The CDR3 DNA follows: TGTGCCAGCAGCTTAGTGGGGGGAGAGGCTACCGGCTACACCTTC.

The chain carries TRBV14 and TRBJ1-3; D might be TRBD1 (5 bases). V lost 3 bases and J lost 4, with 13 bases in between. The CDR3 is 15 amino acids. In germline, CDR1 is SGHDN, CDR2 FVKESK. CDR3 nucleotides: TGTGCCAGCAGCCAGGACACAATTGACGGAAACACCATATATTTT. Encoded protein: CASSQDTIDGNTIYF.

The count of this clone is one. The chain recombines TRBV9 with TRBJ2-7, with D perhaps matching TRBD1 or TRBD2 (5 bases each). Germline CDR1 SGDLS, CDR2 YYNGEE. The V end was cut by 7 bases, the J end by 4 bases, with 12 bases between. This CDR3 region has 12 residues. The CDR3 loop reads CASGTEQYEQYF. In DNA form, the CDR3 reads TGTGCCAGCGGGACGGAACAATACGAGCAGTACTTC.

V usage is TRBV5-3 and J usage is TRBJ2-7, with D possibly matching TRBD2 (6 bases). TRBV5-3 is treated as an ORF (open reading frame) with a function not yet certain. This CDR3 has 17 residues. Deletions cut 4 bases from V and 1 base from J, with 21 bases between. DNA of the CDR3: TGTGCCAGAAGCCGATTGTCCCCTATAGCGGAGTCCTACGAGCAGTACTTC. Protein sequence: CARSRLSPIAESYEQYF.

The chain has TRBV30 and TRBJ2-1; no clear D gene. Germline loops: CDR1 GTSNPN, CDR2 SVGIG (reference sequence). Trimming shortened V by 3 bases and J by 0 bases, and 9 bases separated the two germline ends. The CDR3 loop spans 14 amino acids. The chain's CDR3 is CAWRGRSSYNEQFF. Written as DNA, the CDR3 is TGTGCCTGGAGGGGCCGGAGCTCCTACAATGAGCAGTTCTTC. The full variable domain, rest sourced from reference TRBV30 and TRBJ2-1, is SQTIHQWPATLVQPVGSPLSLECTVEGTSNPNLYWYRQAAGRGLQLLFYSVGIGQISSEVPQNLSASRPQDRQFILSSKKLLLSDSGFYLCAWRGRSSYNEQFFGPGTRLTVL.

This clone is a singleton in its sample. The rearrangement links TRBV30 to TRBJ2-3; 12 nucleotides line up with TRBD2. Germline CDR1 and CDR2: GTSNPN and SVGIG (reference sequence). The CDR3 has 15 amino acids. The ends lost 5 bases at V and 3 bases at J; junction bases unmatched: 6. In nucleotides, the CDR3 is TGTGCCTGGCGGGGGGGGACTAGCGGGACAGATACGCAGTATTTT. Residues: CAWRGGTSGTDTQYF.

V gene TRBV9 combines with J gene TRBJ1-6, with 10 bases identical to TRBD1. Germline CDR1 SGDLS, CDR2 YYNGEE. This CDR3 has 16 residues. V trimming: 2 bases; J trimming: 4 bases; junction bases outside the gene matches: 3. The DNA for the CDR3 is TGTGCCAGCAGCGTCTCGGACAGGGGGTATAATTCACCCCTCCACTTT. It encodes CASSVSDRGYNSPLHF.

The chain links TRBV9 to TRBJ2-1, with D hard to call. V was trimmed by 0 bases and J by 3 bases, leaving 7 bases between them. Germline loops: CDR1 SGDLS, CDR2 YYNGEE. The CDR3 has 14 amino acids. The CDR3 DNA reads as TGTGCCAGCAGCGTAGTCCCGGACTACAATGAGCAGTTCTTC. As protein: CASSVVPDYNEQFF. The full variable domain, rest sourced from reference TRBV9 and TRBJ2-1, is DSGVTQTPKHLITATGQRVTLRCSPRSGDLSVYWYQQSLDQGLQFLIQYYNGEERAKGNILERFSAQQFPDLHSELNLSSLELGDSALYFCASSVVPDYNEQFFGPGTRLTVL.

This chain connects TRBV9 to TRBJ2-1; 8 bases line up with TRBD2. The germline CDR1 and CDR2 sequences are SGDLS and YYNGEE. CDR3 length: 15 amino acids. After removal of 2 bases from V and 4 bases from J, the junction contained 5 bases not matched to a gene. The CDR3 is CASSVSGALYNEQFF. CDR3 nucleotides: TGTGCCAGCAGCGTTAGCGGGGCCCTATACAATGAGCAGTTCTTC. The full variable domain, completed using reference TRBV9 and TRBJ2-1, is DSGVTQTPKHLITATGQRVTLRCSPRSGDLSVYWYQQSLDQGLQFLIQYYNGEERAKGNILERFSAQQFPDLHSELNLSSLELGDSALYFCASSVSGALYNEQFFGPGTRLTVL.

CDR3 amino acids: CAREGAYNEQFF. The CDR3 coding sequence is TGTGCCCGGGAAGGGGCATACAATGAGCAGTTCTTC. V gene TRBV30 combines with J gene TRBJ2-1; possibly TRBD1 or TRBD2 for D (5 bases each). The CDR3 has 12 residues. V gave up 8 bases and J gave up 4 bases, with 12 bases separating them. CDR1 GTSNPN and CDR2 SVGIG come from the germline V gene (reference sequence).

The rearrangement links TRBV5-5 to TRBJ1-2, with 10 bases that match TRBD1. Germline loops: CDR1 SGHKS, CDR2 YYEKEE (reference sequence). This CDR3 comprises 13 residues. Losses at the gene ends were 3 bases for V and 8 bases for J; bases not matched to a gene: 4. The CDR3 nucleotides read TGTGCCAGCAGCTGGGGGACAGGGGCCGGCTACACCTTC. It encodes CASSWGTGAGYTF.

V gene TRBV10-3 combines with J gene TRBJ2-2; 13 nucleotides align to TRBD2. Germline CDR1 ENHRY, CDR2 SYGVKD. The CDR3 totals 14 residues. Trimming took 11 bases from V and 6 from J; bases not matched to a gene: 6. CDR3 DNA: TGTGCCGTACCCGGGACTAGCGGGGCCGGGGAGCTGTTTTTT. Translation: CAVPGTSGAGELFF.

DNA for the CDR3: TGTGCCAGCTGGGGCGACCAAGAGACCCAGTACTTC. This sequence encodes CASWGDQETQYF. The chain recombines TRBV18 with TRBJ2-5, with a possible D match to TRBD1 (5 bases). The CDR3 totals 12 residues. CDR1 KGHSH and CDR2 LQKENI come from the germline V gene. V shed 7 bases and J shed 0 bases, with 6 bases lying between them.

The chain couples TRBV7-8 to TRBJ2-7; possible D gene TRBD1, 6 bases. The ends were cut back, 6 bases at V and 6 bases at J, with 18 bases in the middle. Germline V gene sequence: CDR1 SGHVS, CDR2 FQNEAQ. CDR3 length: 14 amino acids. CDR3 loop: CASSLTLGGREQYF. CDR3 DNA sequence: TGTGCCAGCAGTCTAACCCTAGGGGGTCGCGAGCAGTACTTC.

This chain links TRBV7-9 with TRBJ2-1; D uncertain. The CDR3 contains 12 residues. With 8 bases removed from V and 5 bases from J, the gap between germline ends came to 10 bases. The germline V gene encodes CDR1 SEHNR and CDR2 FQNEAQ (reference sequence). The CDR3 region has the DNA TGTGCCAGCCAGTGGGGAAACAATGAGCAGTTCTTC. Amino acid sequence: CASQWGNNEQFF.

The V gene is TRBV28, the J gene TRBJ1-5; 7 nucleotides align to TRBD1. This CDR3 comprises 19 residues. The ends lost 6 bases at V and 0 bases at J; junction bases unmatched: 17. Per the germline V gene, CDR1 is MDHEN and CDR2 is SYDVKM. The DNA for the CDR3 is TGTGCCAGCAGGAACTTACGTACAGGGGTAAAGGATAGCAATCAGCCCCAGCATTTT. Protein: CASRNLRTGVKDSNQPQHF.

This clone has only one observation. This sequence joins TRBV9 and TRBJ2-1, with TRBD2 matching 7 bases. Germline values: CDR1 SGDLS, CDR2 YYNGEE. This CDR3 has 18 residues. V was clipped by 0 bases and J by 4 bases; unmatched bases: 13. This CDR3 is CASSVATGRGGRYNEQFF. For the CDR3, the DNA is TGTGCCAGCAGCGTAGCTACCGGACGTGGCGGGAGATACAATGAGCAGTTCTTC.

The CDR3 sequence is CASRWETSGMNTGELFF. The DNA of the CDR3 is TGTGCCAGCAGATGGGAGACTAGCGGGATGAACACCGGGGAGCTGTTTTTT. The rearrangement joins TRBV2 to TRBJ2-2, with 11 bases lining up with TRBD2. Germline V gene sequence: CDR1 SNHLY, CDR2 FYNNEI. The CDR3 loop spans 17 amino acids. With 6 bases clipped from V and 1 base from J, the junction kept 7 bases outside the gene matches.